This is a list of T cell receptor beta chains from one sample in a study of CD8 T cells in Susac syndrome. Using its own MiXCR run on the immunoSEQ multiplex PCR reads, TCRdb lists one record per CDR3 protein. The sample lists roughly 300,000 distinct CDR3 sequences, approximately 84% occurring once. The sample consisted of CD8+ T cells from PBMCs. These receptors were collected from a human donor with multiple sclerosis. CDR3s include the opening cysteine and the closing phenylalanine or tryptophan. The D gene is left open where the match is weak. Not all rows give a size; the values are once, few, many and, for expanded clones, a class.

j_call,v_call,clone_size,d_call,cdr3_nt,cdr3_aa
TRBJ1-1,TRBV2,NA,NA,TGTGCCAGCAGTGAAGCCGAGGAAGGGGCTTTTTTGGTTTTCTTT,CASSEAEEGAFLVFF
TRBJ2-1,TRBV6-5,NA,TRBD2,TGTGCCAGCAGTTCTCGGACTAGCGGTTCCTACAATGAGCAGTTCTTC,CASSSRTSGSYNEQFF
TRBJ2-3,TRBV7-8,NA,TRBD2,TGTGCCAGTCTTACTACTAGCGGGAGCTTGACAGATACGCAGTATTTT,CASLTTSGSLTDTQYF
TRBJ2-5,TRBV7-6,NA,NA,TGTGCCAGCAGCTTATTGGAAAAGACCCAGTACTTC,CASSLLEKTQYF
TRBJ2-3,TRBV27,once,TRBD2,TGTGCCAGCACCGGGACTAGCGGGTTGCGATCCCGCACAGATACGCAGTATTTT,CASTGTSGLRSRTDTQYF
TRBJ1-5,TRBV9,NA,NA,TGTGCCAGCAGCGCGCCTGGGGGCGAGGGCAATCAGCCCCAGCATTTT,CASSAPGGEGNQPQHF
TRBJ2-1,TRBV5-4,NA,TRBD2,TGTGCCAGCAGCTTCTTCGGCGGGAGAATTAAGTTCTTC,CASSFFGGRIKFF
TRBJ2-5,TRBV20-1,once,NA,TGCAGTGTCGTCGGATGGGGCCCCAATGGTGAGACCCAGTACTTC,CSVVGWGPNGETQYF
TRBJ2-7,TRBV6-1,NA,NA,TGTGCCAGCCGGGCCAGGCAGGGGAAAGACGAGCAGTACTTC,CASRARQGKDEQYF
TRBJ2-5,TRBV16,few,NA,TGTGCCAGCAGCCAATCGGGTGGCGAAGAGACCCAGTACTTC,CASSQSGGEETQYF
TRBJ2-7,TRBV4-2,once,TRBD2,TGTGCCAGCAGCCTTGGGAGGGCCTACGAGCGGTACTTC,CASSLGRAYERYF
TRBJ2-7,TRBV13,NA,NA,TGTGCCAGCAGCTTAGGCCTAGGGGTTGGCTACGAGCAGTACTTC,CASSLGLGVGYEQYF
TRBJ1-5,TRBV3-1,NA,TRBD1,TGTGCCAGCAGCCAAGATAATATAATTACAGGGGGCGATCAGCCCCAGCATTTT,CASSQDNIITGGDQPQHF
TRBJ1-2,TRBV21-1,NA,NA,TGTGCCAGCAGCAAACCCCAGGGTCAGACCCCATATGGCTACACCTTC,CASSKPQGQTPYGYTF
TRBJ2-5,TRBV27,few,TRBD2,TGTGCCAGCAGTTTTGTTGGGGGGGGAGAGACCCAGTACTTC,CASSFVGGGETQYF
TRBJ2-5,TRBV29-1,NA,TRBD1,TGCAGCGTTAGGACAGGGGGTCGGCCCCAAGAGACCCAGTACTTC,CSVRTGGRPQETQYF
TRBJ2-2,TRBV20-1,once,NA,TGCAGTGCGAGAGACAGACCAGTAACCACCGGGGAGCTGTTTTTT,CSARDRPVTTGELFF
TRBJ1-1,TRBV30,NA,NA,TGTGCCTGGAGTGCAGGTGAAGCTTTCTTT,CAWSAGEAFF
TRBJ1-1,TRBV27,NA,NA,TGTGCCAGCAGGGACGGGACTGCTAGCTTCCCTGCTTTCTTT,CASRDGTASFPAFF
TRBJ1-5,TRBV14,NA,NA,TGTGCCAGCAGTCAAGGGAGCAATCAGCCCCAGCATTTT,CASSQGSNQPQHF
TRBJ2-2,TRBV11-2,NA,TRBD1,TGTGCCAGCAGCCCTAGGGACAGAGAGAACACCGGGGAGCTGTTTTTT,CASSPRDRENTGELFF
TRBJ1-5,TRBV27,NA,TRBD1,TGTGCCAGCAGTCCTCGGGACAGGGGGGGTCAGCCCCAGCATTTT,CASSPRDRGGQPQHF
TRBJ1-1,TRBV5-4,NA,NA,TGTGCCAGCAGCCGGAGGGCGGGCACTGAAGCTTTCTTT,CASSRRAGTEAFF
TRBJ2-5,TRBV6-2/TRBV6-3,NA,NA,TGTGCCAGCAGTTACGTGGTAGTTGAAGAGACCCAGTACTTC,CASSYVVVEETQYF
TRBJ1-1,TRBV27,NA,NA,TGTGCCAGCAGTTCCCTTAGGCTGAACACTGAAGCTTTCTTT,CASSSLRLNTEAFF
TRBJ2-7,TRBV20-1,few,NA,TGCAGTGCTAGACGGGCGGCTTCCTACGAGCAGTACTTC,CSARRAASYEQYF
TRBJ1-2,TRBV20-1,NA,NA,TGCAGTGCTAGAGATCATGCTAAGGCCTATGGCTACACCTTC,CSARDHAKAYGYTF
TRBJ2-7,TRBV28,NA,NA,TGTGCCAGCAGTTCGACAGGACTCTCCTACGAGCAGTACTTC,CASSSTGLSYEQYF
TRBJ2-7,TRBV27,NA,NA,TGTGCCAGCAGTTCGGGGGGCCTTCTCTCCGAGCAGTACTTC,CASSSGGLLSEQYF
TRBJ1-4,TRBV6-6,NA,NA,TGTGCCAGCACTCCCGGGACGGACTATGAAAAACTGTTTTTT,CASTPGTDYEKLFF
TRBJ2-7,TRBV5-4,NA,NA,TGTGCCAGCAGCGATGGCTACGAGCAGTACTTC,CASSDGYEQYF
TRBJ2-1,TRBV2,NA,NA,TGTGCCAGCAGAGCTACTGGGGATGAGCAGTTCTTC,CASRATGDEQFF
TRBJ2-1,TRBV5-8,NA,TRBD2,TGTGCCAGCAGCTTGGCCGGAACTAGCGGCAATGAGCAGTTCTTC,CASSLAGTSGNEQFF
TRBJ1-1,TRBV5-4,NA,NA,TGTGCCAGCAGCTCCGAACTTCCCAGGGAGTCCACTGAAGCTTTCTTT,CASSSELPRESTEAFF
TRBJ2-4,TRBV9,NA,NA,TGTGCCAGCAGCGTAGAAGGGAGAAACATTCAGTACTTC,CASSVEGRNIQYF
TRBJ2-7,TRBV5-4,few,NA,TGTGCCAGCAGCTTGGCCACGGGAGTCGGTTCCTACGAGCAGTACTTC,CASSLATGVGSYEQYF
TRBJ1-1,TRBV20-1,NA,NA,TGCAGTGCTAGAGATTTCCTGGGTCAGAACACTGAAGCTTTCTTT,CSARDFLGQNTEAFF
TRBJ2-7,TRBV7-9,NA,TRBD2,TGTGCCAGCAGCTCCCACCGGGAGGACCGCTACGAGCAGTACTTC,CASSSHREDRYEQYF
TRBJ2-7,TRBV6-1,NA,NA,TGTGCCAGCAGCAGGCCCCCCTACGAGCAGTACTTC,CASSRPPYEQYF
TRBJ2-7,TRBV12-3/TRBV12-4,NA,TRBD1,TGTGCCAGCAGCTCTTGGGACAGAACCTACGAGCAGTACTTC,CASSSWDRTYEQYF
TRBJ2-7,TRBV9,few,TRBD2,TGTGCCAGCAGCGCAAGCGGGGGCAATTCCTACGAGCAGTACTTC,CASSASGGNSYEQYF
TRBJ1-1,TRBV27,NA,NA,TGTGCCAGCAGACAGTACACTGAAGCTTTCTTT,CASRQYTEAFF
TRBJ2-5,TRBV28,NA,NA,TGTGCCAGCAGTTCAAACAGGGCTGGAGAAGAGACCCAGTACTTC,CASSSNRAGEETQYF
TRBJ2-4,TRBV9,NA,NA,TGTGCCAGCAGCGTGAAACCCGGTTTAGCCAAAAACATTCAGTACTTC,CASSVKPGLAKNIQYF
TRBJ2-4,TRBV25-1,NA,TRBD2,TGTGCCAGCAACGGGACTAAAATAGCCAAAAACATTCAGTACTTC,CASNGTKIAKNIQYF
TRBJ2-7,TRBV6-1,NA,TRBD2,TGTGCCAGCAGTGAAGTACGGAATGAGCCTAGCGGGAACTACGAGCAGTACTTC,CASSEVRNEPSGNYEQYF
TRBJ2-1,TRBV5-4,NA,NA,TGTGCCAGCAGCTATCCGGGACAATCCTACAATGAGCAGTTCTTC,CASSYPGQSYNEQFF
TRBJ2-5,TRBV9,NA,TRBD1,TGTGCCAGCAGCTCCCGGACAGGTCTAGGGGAGACCCAGTACTTC,CASSSRTGLGETQYF
TRBJ2-2,TRBV11-2,NA,NA,TGTGCCAGCAGCTTAACGTCGGTAGTGAACGGGGAGCTGTTTTTT,CASSLTSVVNGELFF
TRBJ1-2,TRBV14,NA,NA,TGTGCCAGCAGCCAAGATACCCGGAGGGGCTACACCTTC,CASSQDTRRGYTF
TRBJ2-7,TRBV12-3/TRBV12-4,NA,TRBD2,TGTGCCAGCAGTTTGAGGACTAGCATATACGAGCAGTACTTC,CASSLRTSIYEQYF
TRBJ1-1,TRBV5-1,NA,TRBD1,TGCGCCAGCAGATTCCGGGACAGGGGGCGGGAGACTGAAGCTTTCTTT,CASRFRDRGRETEAFF
TRBJ2-4,TRBV27,NA,NA,TGTGCCAGCAGCTCCTCCCCCTCAAACATTCAGTACTTC,CASSSSPSNIQYF
TRBJ2-5,TRBV6-5,NA,NA,TGTGCCAGCAGTCACGAGCGGGTGGGCCCCCGGGAGACCCAGTACTTC,CASSHERVGPRETQYF
TRBJ2-1,TRBV28,NA,TRBD2,TGTGCCAGCGGCGGGCTAGCGGGATTTAACAATGAGCAGTTCTTC,CASGGLAGFNNEQFF
TRBJ2-2,TRBV27,NA,NA,TGTGCCAGCAGTTTTTCGGGGGTGACCGGGGAGCTGTTTTTT,CASSFSGVTGELFF
TRBJ1-2,TRBV27,NA,NA,TGTGCCAGCAGTTTAACGGCAGCCTATGGCTACACCTTC,CASSLTAAYGYTF
TRBJ1-1,TRBV5-4,few,NA,TGTGCCAGCAGCTTCGGGGAGGCCACTGAAGCTTTCTTT,CASSFGEATEAFF
TRBJ2-1,TRBV5-6,NA,NA,TGTGCCAGCAGCTGGTCAGATGGCCCTGGCAATGAGCAGTTCTTC,CASSWSDGPGNEQFF
TRBJ2-5,TRBV19,NA,TRBD1,TGTGCCAGTAGTATTGGGACAGGGTTTTCAGAGACCCAGTACTTC,CASSIGTGFSETQYF